Listed below are T cell receptor beta chains from one sample, sequenced in a study of blood T cell repertoires in COVID-19. TCRdb's table, derived via immunoSEQ multiplex PCR, lists solely in-frame clones and lacks some. The repertoire holds 55,000 to 65,000 clones, with around 83% as singletons. Material for sequencing was peripheral blood. All receptors come from a woman aged 55-70 years with acute or convalescent COVID-19. The CDR3 runs from the conserved cysteine through the conserved F or W. The order of the fields is D gene, V gene, J gene, clone size, CDR3 protein, CDR3 DNA. The D gene is left open where the match is weak. Clone size is shown for a subset of rows, as once, few, many or a class of expanded clone.

TRBD1,TRBV5-1,TRBJ1-5,once,CASSSDRDSSNQPQHF,TGCGCCAGCAGCTCTGACCGGGACAGTAGCAATCAGCCCCAGCATTTT
TRBD1,TRBV7-6,TRBJ1-6,.,CASSLFRGQNNSPLHF,TGTGCCAGCAGCTTATTTCGGGGACAGAATAATTCACCCCTCCACTTT
TRBD1,TRBV7-9,TRBJ1-4,.,CASSPTTGSTNEKLFF,TGTGCCAGCAGCCCGACGACAGGGTCTACTAATGAAAAACTGTTTTTT
TRBD2,TRBV6-5,TRBJ2-7,.,CASSYSASGVYEQYF,TGTGCCAGCAGTTACTCGGCTAGCGGGGTGTACGAGCAGTACTTC
.,TRBV9,TRBJ2-2,.,CASSPYTGELFF,TGTGCCAGCAGCCCATACACCGGGGAGCTGTTTTTT
TRBD1,TRBV12-5,TRBJ1-2,.,CASGLTTGIYGYTF,TGTGCTAGTGGTTTGACGACAGGGATCTATGGCTACACCTTC
TRBD1,TRBV2,TRBJ2-7,.,CASLFGTGSYEQYF,TGTGCCAGCCTTTTCGGGACAGGCTCCTACGAGCAGTACTTC
TRBD1,TRBV6-5,TRBJ1-6,.,CASSRTGPNSPLHF,TGTGCCAGCAGCAGGACAGGCCCCAATTCACCCCTCCACTTT
.,TRBV2,TRBJ2-4,.,CASSLRWLAKNIQYF,TGTGCCAGCAGTCTCCGGTGGTTAGCCAAAAACATTCAGTACTTC
.,TRBV19,TRBJ2-2,.,CASNLGTTGELFF,TGTGCCAGTAACTTGGGCACCACCGGGGAGCTGTTTTTT
TRBD1,TRBV3-1/TRBV3-2,TRBJ1-6,.,CASSPWDRENSPLHF,TGTGCCAGCAGCCCCTGGGACAGGGAGAATTCACCCCTCCACTTT
TRBD1,TRBV19,TRBJ1-5,.,CASRVTGGGQPQHF,TGTGCCAGTCGAGTGACAGGGGGAGGACAGCCCCAGCATTTT
.,TRBV18,TRBJ1-1,.,CASSYRVDTEAFF,TGTGCCAGCTCGTACAGGGTGGACACTGAAGCTTTCTTT
TRBD1,TRBV28,TRBJ1-2,.,CASSQHGQDGYTF,TGTGCCAGCAGTCAACATGGACAGGATGGCTACACCTTC
.,TRBV7-2,TRBJ1-4,.,CASSSGKWDEKLFF,TGTGCCAGCAGCTCGGGAAAGTGGGATGAAAAACTGTTTTTT
TRBD1,TRBV3-1/TRBV3-2,TRBJ2-2,.,CASSQGDSRIRANTGELFF,TGTGCCAGCAGCCAAGGGGACAGCAGAATTAGAGCGAACACCGGGGAGCTGTTTTTT
TRBD1,TRBV11-2,TRBJ1-4,once,CASSIDRVVYEKLFF,TGTGCCAGCAGCATTGACAGGGTCGTATACGAAAAACTGTTTTTT
.,TRBV2,TRBJ2-7,few,CASSVRAGIGYEQYF,TGTGCCAGCAGTGTGCGAGCAGGGATCGGGTACGAGCAGTACTTC
.,TRBV5-1,TRBJ2-3,.,CASSFGSDTQYF,TGCGCCAGCAGCTTCGGTTCAGATACGCAGTATTTT
.,TRBV10-2,TRBJ2-3,.,CASSGMDGHTDTQYF,TGCGCCAGCAGTGGGATGGACGGACACACAGATACGCAGTATTTT
TRBD1,TRBV7-2,TRBJ1-2,.,CASSTGTGNYGYTF,TGTGCCAGCAGCACCGGGACAGGGAACTATGGCTACACCTTC
.,TRBV6-5,TRBJ1-1,.,CASIVWGGAFF,TGTGCCAGCATCGTCTGGGGGGGAGCTTTCTTT
TRBD1,TRBV6-5,TRBJ1-2,few,CAITGGYDYGYTF,TGTGCCATCACAGGGGGTTACGACTATGGCTACACCTTC
TRBD2,TRBV27,TRBJ2-5,.,CASSLYLPVGGRLGETQYF,TGTGCCAGCAGTTTATACCTGCCGGTCGGGGGGAGACTTGGGGAGACCCAGTACTTC
TRBD2,TRBV7-3,TRBJ2-3,.,CASSLTSGGPAGDTQYF,TGTGCCAGCAGCTTAACTAGCGGGGGTCCTGCGGGAGATACGCAGTATTTT
TRBD1,TRBV19,TRBJ1-5,.,CASNPRDRGSNQPQHF,TGTGCCAGTAATCCCCGGGACAGGGGAAGCAATCAGCCCCAGCATTTT
TRBD2,TRBV13,TRBJ2-3,few,CASSPSRLAGTSTDTQYF,TGTGCCAGCAGCCCCTCTCGACTAGCGGGGACTAGCACAGATACGCAGTATTTT
.,TRBV4-2,TRBJ2-6,.,CASSQEPIRGPGGANVLTF,TGTGCCAGCAGCCAAGAACCCATCAGGGGCCCGGGAGGGGCCAACGTCCTGACTTTC
TRBD1,TRBV6-1,TRBJ1-5,few,CASSERTGPGTSNQPQHF,TGTGCCAGCAGCGAAAGGACAGGCCCTGGGACTAGCAATCAGCCCCAGCATTTT
.,TRBV3-1/TRBV3-2,TRBJ1-2,.,CASSHRVGHGYTF,TGTGCCAGCAGCCACAGGGTCGGCCATGGCTACACCTTC
.,TRBV29-1,TRBJ1-4,few,CSGRTGSTNEKLFF,TGCAGCGGACGGACGGGGTCGACTAATGAAAAACTGTTTTTT
.,TRBV5-1,TRBJ1-1,.,CASNTQGTNTEAFF,TGCGCCAGCAACACTCAGGGGACGAACACTGAAGCTTTCTTT
.,TRBV12-3/TRBV12-4,TRBJ1-2,few,CASSLFANYGYTF,TGTGCCAGCAGCCTGTTCGCGAACTATGGCTACACCTTC
.,TRBV19,TRBJ1-4,.,CASTSPGSGEKLFF,TGTGCCAGCACCTCGCCGGGCTCGGGAGAAAAACTGTTTTTT
.,TRBV4-1,TRBJ1-1,few,CASSQDPLLVSAEAFF,TGCGCCAGCAGCCAAGATCCCCTTTTAGTTAGCGCTGAAGCTTTCTTT
.,TRBV21-1,TRBJ1-6,.,CASSKAPIGTGVDSPLHF,TGTGCCAGCAGCAAAGCGCCTATCGGAACAGGGGTGGATTCACCCCTCCACTTT
TRBD1,TRBV5-1,TRBJ1-3,.,CASSPRQGTSSGNTIYF,TGCGCCAGCAGCCCCCGACAGGGAACTTCCTCTGGAAACACCATATATTTT